This TCR beta chain was found in a study of a mutant IDH1 vaccine in newly diagnosed glioma. Study information: Of the patients given treatment, approximately 60% were male and about 38% were female, and a mean age of around 41 years was recorded. Those enrolled had earlier been treated with radiotherapy, temozolomide, or both, mostly both.

Trimming cost V 6 bases and J 6 bases; bases outside gene matches: 7. The CDR3 is 13 residues long. The germline gives CDR1 SNHLY, CDR2 FYNNEI. A word on this clone: Its antigen remains unidentified.

This sample's time point: week 47, end of study. A single vaccine dose contained 300 ug of mutant IDH1 20-mer peptide, and topical imiquimod was used with it. Each patient was administered eight vaccinations, scheduled in weeks 1, 3, 5, 7, 11, 15, 19 and 23. Clones were read by immunoSEQ multiplex PCR, and TCRdb kept only the in-frame ones, dropping some. The sample holds about 56,000 clones, roughly 76% seen once. Study-wide findings and caveats: Variations in leading peripheral T cell clonotypes appeared to have no connection with pseudoprogression.

Sample: PBMCs, taken from a glioma patient whose treatment included an IDH1 peptide vaccine. The source of this sequence is a man in his fifties or sixties with glioma. The chain uses TRBV2 and TRBJ2-7; TRBD1 matches 8 bases. DNA for the CDR3: TGTGCCAGCAGCTCAGGACAGGGCAGCGAGCAGTACTTC. Protein product: CASSSGQGSEQYF.